The next 5 T cell receptor beta chains were all read from a single sample in a study of blood T cell repertoires in COVID-19. Clones were sequenced by immunoSEQ multiplex PCR, and TCRdb holds only the in-frame ones, with some missing. The repertoire holds 12,000 to 15,000 clones, with 80% to 90% as singletons. Sequencing was performed on peripheral blood. These receptors were taken from a human donor in a cohort sampled during active COVID-19.

The V call is TRBV2, the J call TRBJ2-2; 9 nucleotides match TRBD1. Unmatched junction bases numbered 2, after V lost 5 bases and J lost 1 base. Per germline, CDR1 SNHLY and CDR2 FYNNEI. The CDR3 is 15 residues long. CDR3 in DNA: TGTGCCAGCAGTTACAGGGGGCTGAACACCGGGGAGCTGTTTTTT. Protein sequence: CASSYRGLNTGELFF.

The chain recombines TRBV7-9 with TRBJ1-1; the D is unclear. From germline, CDR1 is SEHNR and CDR2 FQNEAQ (reference sequence). The V gene lost 1 base and the J gene lost 6 bases, with 6 bases spanning the gap. This CDR3 has 12 amino acids. CDR3: CASSLGAPEAFF. CDR3 nucleotides: TGTGCCAGCAGCTTAGGGGCGCCTGAAGCTTTCTTT.

This chain links TRBV5-1 with TRBJ2-5; D perhaps matches TRBD1 (6 bases). Germline CDR1 is SGHRS and CDR2 is YFSETQ. V was shortened by 0 bases and J by 3 bases, with 15 bases between the two germline ends. The CDR3 runs 16 residues. The CDR3: CASSLALTGREETQYF. The CDR3, as DNA: TGCGCCAGCAGCTTGGCCCTGACAGGTCGGGAAGAGACCCAGTACTTC.

V usage is TRBV7-9 and J usage is TRBJ2-7, with D possibly being TRBD2 (5 bases). This CDR3 region has 15 residues. CDR1 SEHNR and CDR2 FQNEAQ come from the germline V gene (reference sequence). Between the trimmed V and J ends, which lost 4 bases and 2 bases, there was a span of 15 bases. CDR3 amino acids: CASSSDLGKAYEQYF. CDR3 DNA: TGTGCCAGCAGCTCGGACTTGGGAAAGGCCTACGAGCAGTACTTC. Looking up the rest from reference TRBV7-9 and TRBJ2-7 gives the full variable domain: DTGVSQNPRHKITKRGQNVTFRCDPISEHNRLYWYRQTLGQGPEFLTYFQNEAQLEKSRLLSDRFSAERPKGSFSTLEIQRTEQGDSAMYLCASSSDLGKAYEQYFGPGTRLTVT.

V usage is TRBV7-2 and J usage is TRBJ2-3, with TRBD1 as a possible D gene (5 bases). With 1 base removed from V and 2 bases from J, the gap between germline ends came to 7 bases. In germline, CDR1 is SGHTA, CDR2 FQGNSA. This CDR3 spans 14 amino acids. CDR3 amino acids: CASSLVGLTDTQYF. The CDR3, as DNA: TGTGCCAGCAGCTTAGTGGGGCTCACAGATACGCAGTATTTT.